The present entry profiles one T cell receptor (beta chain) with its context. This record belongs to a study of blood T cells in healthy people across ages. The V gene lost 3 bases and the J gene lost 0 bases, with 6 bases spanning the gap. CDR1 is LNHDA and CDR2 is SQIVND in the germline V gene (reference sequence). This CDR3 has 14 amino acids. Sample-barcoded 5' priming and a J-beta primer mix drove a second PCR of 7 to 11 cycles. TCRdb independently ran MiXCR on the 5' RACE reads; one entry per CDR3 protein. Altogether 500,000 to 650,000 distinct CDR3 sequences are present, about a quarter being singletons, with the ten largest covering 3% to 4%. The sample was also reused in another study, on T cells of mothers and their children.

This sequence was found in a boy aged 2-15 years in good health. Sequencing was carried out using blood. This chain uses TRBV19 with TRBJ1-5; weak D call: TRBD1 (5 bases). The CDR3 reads CASSITGSNQPQHF. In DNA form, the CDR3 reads TGTGCCAGTAGTATCACAGGTAGCAATCAGCCCCAGCATTTT.